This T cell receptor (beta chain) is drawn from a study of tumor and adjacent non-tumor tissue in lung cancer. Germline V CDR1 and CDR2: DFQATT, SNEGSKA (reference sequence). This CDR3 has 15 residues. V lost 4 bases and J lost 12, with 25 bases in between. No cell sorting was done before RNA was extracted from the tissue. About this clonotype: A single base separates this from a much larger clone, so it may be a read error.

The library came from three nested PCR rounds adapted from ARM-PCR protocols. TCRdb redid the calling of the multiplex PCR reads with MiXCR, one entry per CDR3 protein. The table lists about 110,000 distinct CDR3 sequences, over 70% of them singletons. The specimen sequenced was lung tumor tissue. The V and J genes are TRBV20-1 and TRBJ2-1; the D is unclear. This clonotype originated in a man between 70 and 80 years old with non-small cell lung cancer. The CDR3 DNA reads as TGCAGTGCTACCTCACCGTGGTACTCCAAATCGTGGCAGTTCTTC. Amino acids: CSATSPWYSKSWQFF.